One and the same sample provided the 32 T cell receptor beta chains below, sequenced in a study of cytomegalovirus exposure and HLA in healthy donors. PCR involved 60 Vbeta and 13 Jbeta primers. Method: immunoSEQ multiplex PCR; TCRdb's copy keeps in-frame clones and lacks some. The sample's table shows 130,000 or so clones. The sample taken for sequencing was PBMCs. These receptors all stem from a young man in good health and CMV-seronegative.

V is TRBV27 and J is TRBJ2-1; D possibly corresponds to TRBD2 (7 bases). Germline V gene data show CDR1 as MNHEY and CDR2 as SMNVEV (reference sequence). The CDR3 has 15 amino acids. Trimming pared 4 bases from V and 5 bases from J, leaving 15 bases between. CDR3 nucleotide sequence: TGTGCCAGCAGTTGGGGGGGGAGGACAGACAATGAGCAGTTCTTC. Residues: CASSWGGRTDNEQFF.

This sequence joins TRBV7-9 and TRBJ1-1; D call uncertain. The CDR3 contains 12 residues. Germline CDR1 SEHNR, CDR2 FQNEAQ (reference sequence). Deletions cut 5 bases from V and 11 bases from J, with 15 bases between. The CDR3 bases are TGTGCCAGCAGCCAAGGCCTCCGAGGGGCTTTCTTT. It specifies CASSQGLRGAFF. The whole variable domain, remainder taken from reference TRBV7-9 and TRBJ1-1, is DTGVSQNPRHKITKRGQNVTFRCDPISEHNRLYWYRQTLGQGPEFLTYFQNEAQLEKSRLLSDRFSAERPKGSFSTLEIQRTEQGDSAMYLCASSQGLRGAFFGQGTRLTVV.

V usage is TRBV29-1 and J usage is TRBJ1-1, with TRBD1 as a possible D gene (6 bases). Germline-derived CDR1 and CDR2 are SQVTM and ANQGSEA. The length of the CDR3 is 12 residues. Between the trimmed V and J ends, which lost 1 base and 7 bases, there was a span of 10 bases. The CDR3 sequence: CSVEVRGNEAFF. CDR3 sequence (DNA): TGCAGCGTTGAAGTAAGGGGGAATGAAGCTTTCTTT.

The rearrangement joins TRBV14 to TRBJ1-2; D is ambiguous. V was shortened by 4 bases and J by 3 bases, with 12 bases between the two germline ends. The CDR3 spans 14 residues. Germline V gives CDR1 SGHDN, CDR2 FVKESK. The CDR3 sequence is CASSLLTQDYGYTF. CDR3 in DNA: TGTGCCAGCAGCCTCCTCACCCAGGACTATGGCTACACCTTC.

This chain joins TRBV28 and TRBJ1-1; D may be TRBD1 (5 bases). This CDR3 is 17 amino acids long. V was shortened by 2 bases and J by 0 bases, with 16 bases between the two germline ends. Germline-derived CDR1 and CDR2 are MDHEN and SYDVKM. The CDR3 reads CASSLRQGRNMNTEAFF. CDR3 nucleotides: TGTGCCAGCAGTTTACGGCAGGGCCGGAACATGAACACTGAAGCTTTCTTT.

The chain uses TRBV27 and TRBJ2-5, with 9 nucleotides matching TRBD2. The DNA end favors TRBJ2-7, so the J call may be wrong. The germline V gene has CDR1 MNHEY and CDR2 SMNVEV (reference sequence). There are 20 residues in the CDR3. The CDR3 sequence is CASSLSSPRGLAGSSYEQYF. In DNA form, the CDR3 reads TGTGCCAGCAGTTTATCTTCGCCCCGGGGGCTAGCGGGGAGCTCCTACGAGCAGTACTTC.

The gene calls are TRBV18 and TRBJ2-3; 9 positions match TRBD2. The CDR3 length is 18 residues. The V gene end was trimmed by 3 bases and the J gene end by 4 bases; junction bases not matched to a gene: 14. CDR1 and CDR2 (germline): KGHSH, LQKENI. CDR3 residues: CASSPQTLAGAGADTQYF. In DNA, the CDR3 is TGTGCCAGCTCACCTCAGACATTAGCGGGAGCCGGTGCAGATACGCAGTATTTT.

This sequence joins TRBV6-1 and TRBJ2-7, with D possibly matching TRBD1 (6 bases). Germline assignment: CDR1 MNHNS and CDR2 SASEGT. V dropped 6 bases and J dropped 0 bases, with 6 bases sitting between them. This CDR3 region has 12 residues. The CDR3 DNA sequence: TGTGCCAGCAGGGACAGCTCCTACGAGCAGTACTTC. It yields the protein CASRDSSYEQYF.

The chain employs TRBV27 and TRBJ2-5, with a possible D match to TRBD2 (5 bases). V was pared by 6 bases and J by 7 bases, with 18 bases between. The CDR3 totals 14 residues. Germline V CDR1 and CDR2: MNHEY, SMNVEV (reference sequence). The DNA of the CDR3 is TGTGCCAGCAGCCCTCTAGAGGGAATCGGGACCCAGTACTTC. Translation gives CASSPLEGIGTQYF.

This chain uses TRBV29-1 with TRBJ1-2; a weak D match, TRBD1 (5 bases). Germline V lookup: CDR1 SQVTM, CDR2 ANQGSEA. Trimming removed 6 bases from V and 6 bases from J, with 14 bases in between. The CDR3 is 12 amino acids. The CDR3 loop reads CSVGPRRNGYTF. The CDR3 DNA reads TGCAGCGTGGGGCCCCGCAGGAATGGCTACACCTTC.

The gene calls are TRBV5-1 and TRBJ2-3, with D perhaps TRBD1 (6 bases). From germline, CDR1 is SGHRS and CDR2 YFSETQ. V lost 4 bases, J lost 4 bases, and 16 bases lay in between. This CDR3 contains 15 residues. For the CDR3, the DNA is TGCGCCAGCAGCCTCAGGGGTTCGATCCCAGATACGCAGTATTTT. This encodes CASSLRGSIPDTQYF. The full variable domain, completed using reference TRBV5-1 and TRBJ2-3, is KAGVTQTPRYLIKTRGQQVTLSCSPISGHRSVSWYQQTPGQGLQFLFEYFSETQRNKGNFPGRFSGRQFSNSRSEMNVSTLELGDSALYLCASSLRGSIPDTQYFGPGTRLTVL.

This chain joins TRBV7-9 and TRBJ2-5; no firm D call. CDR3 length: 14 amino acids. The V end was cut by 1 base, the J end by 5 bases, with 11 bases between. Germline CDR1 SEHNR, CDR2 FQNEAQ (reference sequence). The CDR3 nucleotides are TGTGCCAGCAGCTTAGTTGATAGTCCGGAGACCCAGTACTTC. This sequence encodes CASSLVDSPETQYF.

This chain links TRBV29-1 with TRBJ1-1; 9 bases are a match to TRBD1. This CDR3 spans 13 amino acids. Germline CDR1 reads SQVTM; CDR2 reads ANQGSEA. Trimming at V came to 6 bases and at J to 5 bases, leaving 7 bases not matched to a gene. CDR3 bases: TGCAGCGTAATTACAGGGGGCGGAACTGAAGCTTTCTTT. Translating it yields CSVITGGGTEAFF.

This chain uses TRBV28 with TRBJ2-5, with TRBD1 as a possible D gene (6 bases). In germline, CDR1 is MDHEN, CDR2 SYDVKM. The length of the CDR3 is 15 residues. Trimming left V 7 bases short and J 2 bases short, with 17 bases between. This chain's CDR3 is CASTIGDGQQETQYF. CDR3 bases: TGTGCCAGCACAATAGGGGACGGACAGCAAGAGACCCAGTACTTC.

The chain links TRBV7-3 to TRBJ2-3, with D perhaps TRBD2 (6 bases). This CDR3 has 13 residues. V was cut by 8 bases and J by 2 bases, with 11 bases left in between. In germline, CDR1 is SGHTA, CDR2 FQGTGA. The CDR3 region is CASRGRNTDTQYF. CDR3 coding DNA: TGTGCCAGCCGGGGGAGAAACACAGATACGCAGTATTTT.

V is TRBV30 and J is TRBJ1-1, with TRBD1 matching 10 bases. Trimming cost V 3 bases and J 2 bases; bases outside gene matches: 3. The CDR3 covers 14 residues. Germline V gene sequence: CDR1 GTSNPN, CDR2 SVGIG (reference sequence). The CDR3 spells CAWRGDRGNTEAFF. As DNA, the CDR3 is TGTGCCTGGAGGGGGGACAGGGGTAACACTGAAGCTTTCTTT.

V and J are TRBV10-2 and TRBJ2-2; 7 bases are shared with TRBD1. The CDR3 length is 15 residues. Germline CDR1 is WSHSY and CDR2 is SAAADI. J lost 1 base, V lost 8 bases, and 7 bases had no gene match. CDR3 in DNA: TGCGCCAGCCGGATGGGACAGCTGAACACCGGGGAGCTGTTTTTT. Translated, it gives CASRMGQLNTGELFF.

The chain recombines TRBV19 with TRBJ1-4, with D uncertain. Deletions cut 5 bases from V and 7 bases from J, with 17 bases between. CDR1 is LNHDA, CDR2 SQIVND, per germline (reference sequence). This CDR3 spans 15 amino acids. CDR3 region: CASSSIELQSEKLFF. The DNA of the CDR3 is TGTGCCAGTAGTTCCATTGAGCTCCAAAGTGAAAAACTGTTTTTT.

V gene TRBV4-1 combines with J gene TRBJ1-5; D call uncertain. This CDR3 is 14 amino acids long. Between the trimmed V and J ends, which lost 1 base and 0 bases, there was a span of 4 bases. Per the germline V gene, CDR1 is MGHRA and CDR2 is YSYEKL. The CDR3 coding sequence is TGCGCCAGCAGCCAAGGACTTAGCAATCAGCCCCAGCATTTT. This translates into CASSQGLSNQPQHF.

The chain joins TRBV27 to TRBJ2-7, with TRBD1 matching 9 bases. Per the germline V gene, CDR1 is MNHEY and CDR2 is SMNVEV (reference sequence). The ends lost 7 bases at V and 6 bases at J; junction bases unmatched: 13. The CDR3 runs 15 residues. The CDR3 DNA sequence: TGTGCCAGCATTACAACAGGGGGCAGGCAATGCGAGCAGTACTTC. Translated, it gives CASITTGGRQCEQYF.

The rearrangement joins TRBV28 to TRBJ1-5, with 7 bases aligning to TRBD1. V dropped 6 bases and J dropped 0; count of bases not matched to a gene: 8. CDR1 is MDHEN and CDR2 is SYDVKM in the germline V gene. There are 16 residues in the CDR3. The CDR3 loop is CASRIGTVYSNQPQHF. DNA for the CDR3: TGTGCCAGCAGGATAGGGACAGTCTATAGCAATCAGCCCCAGCATTTT.

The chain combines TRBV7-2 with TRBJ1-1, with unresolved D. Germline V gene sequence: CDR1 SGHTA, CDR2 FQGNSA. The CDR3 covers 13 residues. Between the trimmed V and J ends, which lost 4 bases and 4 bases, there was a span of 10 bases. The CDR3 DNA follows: TGTGCCAGCAGCTCTGAGGGATTCACTGAAGCTTTCTTT. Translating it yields CASSSEGFTEAFF.

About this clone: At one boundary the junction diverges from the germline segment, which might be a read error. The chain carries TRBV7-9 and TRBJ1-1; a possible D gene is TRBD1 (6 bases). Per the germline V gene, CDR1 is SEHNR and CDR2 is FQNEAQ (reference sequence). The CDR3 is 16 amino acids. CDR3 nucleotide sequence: TGTGCCAGCAGCTTGGGTCTCCAGGGGACTAACACTGAAGCCTTCTTT. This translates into CASSLGLQGTNTEAFF.

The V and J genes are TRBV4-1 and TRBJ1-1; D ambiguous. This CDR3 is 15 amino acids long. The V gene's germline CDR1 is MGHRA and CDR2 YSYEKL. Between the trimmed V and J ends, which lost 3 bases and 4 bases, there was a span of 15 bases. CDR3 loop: CASSHGTFVSTEAFF. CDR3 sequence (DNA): TGCGCCAGCAGCCACGGTACGTTTGTGAGCACTGAAGCTTTCTTT.

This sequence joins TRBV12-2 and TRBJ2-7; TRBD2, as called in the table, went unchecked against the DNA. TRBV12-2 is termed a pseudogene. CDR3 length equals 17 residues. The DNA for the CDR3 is TGTGCAAGTCGCTTTAAGGTCGGATCGATAGCAACCTACGAGCAGTACTTC. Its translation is CASRFKVGSIATYEQYF.

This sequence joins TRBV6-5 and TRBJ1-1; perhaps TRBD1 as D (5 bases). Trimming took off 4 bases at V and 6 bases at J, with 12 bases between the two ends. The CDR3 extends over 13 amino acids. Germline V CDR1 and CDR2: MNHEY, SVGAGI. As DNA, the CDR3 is TGTGCCAGCAGTTCAGGGTTGTTTTCTGAAGCTTTCTTT. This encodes CASSSGLFSEAFF.

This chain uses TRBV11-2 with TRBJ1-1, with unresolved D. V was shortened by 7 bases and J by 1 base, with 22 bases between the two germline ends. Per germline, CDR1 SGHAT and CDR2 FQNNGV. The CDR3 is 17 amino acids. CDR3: CASTVFRTAKSNTEAFF. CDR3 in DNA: TGTGCCAGCACCGTTTTTCGTACAGCTAAATCGAACACTGAAGCTTTCTTT.

CDR3 residues: CASSDISTGLAGPYEQYF. CDR3 DNA: TGTGCCAGCAGTGATATATCCACGGGACTAGCGGGGCCCTACGAGCAGTACTTC. The chain uses TRBV6-1 and TRBJ2-7; 13 nucleotides match TRBD2. From germline, CDR1 is MNHNS and CDR2 SASEGT. V dropped 3 bases and J dropped 2; count of bases not matched to a gene: 10. The CDR3 consists of 18 residues.

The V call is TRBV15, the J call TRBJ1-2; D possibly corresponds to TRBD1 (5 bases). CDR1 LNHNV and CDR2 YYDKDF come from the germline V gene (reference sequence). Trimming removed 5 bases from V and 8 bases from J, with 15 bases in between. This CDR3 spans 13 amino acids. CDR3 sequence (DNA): TGTGCCACCAGCCCGGGAGAGTGGGACGGCTACACCTTC. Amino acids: CATSPGEWDGYTF.

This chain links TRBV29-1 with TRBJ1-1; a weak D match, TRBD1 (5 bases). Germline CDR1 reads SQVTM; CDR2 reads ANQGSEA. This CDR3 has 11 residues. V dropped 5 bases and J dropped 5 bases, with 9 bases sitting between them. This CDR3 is CSVFHRTEAFF. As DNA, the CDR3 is TGCAGCGTTTTTCACAGGACTGAAGCTTTCTTT. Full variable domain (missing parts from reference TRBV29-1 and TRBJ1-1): SAVISQKPSRDICQRGTSLTIQCQVDSQVTMMFWYRQQPGQSLTLIATANQGSEATYESGFVIDKFPISRPNLTFSTLTVSNMSPEDSSIYLCSVFHRTEAFFGQGTRLTVV.

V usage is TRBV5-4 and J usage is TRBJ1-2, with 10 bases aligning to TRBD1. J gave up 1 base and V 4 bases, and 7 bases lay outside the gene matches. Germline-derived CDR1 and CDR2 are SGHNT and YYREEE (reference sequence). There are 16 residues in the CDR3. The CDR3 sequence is CASSPGQGNGNYGYTF. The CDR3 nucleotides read TGTGCCAGCAGCCCGGGACAGGGGAATGGTAACTATGGCTACACCTTC.

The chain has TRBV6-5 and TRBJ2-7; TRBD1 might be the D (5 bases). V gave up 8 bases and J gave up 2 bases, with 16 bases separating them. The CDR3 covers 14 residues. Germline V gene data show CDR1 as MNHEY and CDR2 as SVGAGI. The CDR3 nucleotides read TGTGCCAGCGGTGTCGGACATTATCCCTACGAGCAGTACTTC. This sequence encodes CASGVGHYPYEQYF.